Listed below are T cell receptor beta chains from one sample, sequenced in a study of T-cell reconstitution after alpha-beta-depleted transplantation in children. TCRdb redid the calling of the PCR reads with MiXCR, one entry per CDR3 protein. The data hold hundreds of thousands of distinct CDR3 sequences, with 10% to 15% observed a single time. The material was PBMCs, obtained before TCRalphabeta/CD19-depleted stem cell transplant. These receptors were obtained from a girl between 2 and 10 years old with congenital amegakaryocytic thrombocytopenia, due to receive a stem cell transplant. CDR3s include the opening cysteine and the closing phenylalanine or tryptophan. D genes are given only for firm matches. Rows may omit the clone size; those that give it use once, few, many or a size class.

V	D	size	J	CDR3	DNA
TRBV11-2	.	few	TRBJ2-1	CASSSASSYNEQFF	TGTGCCAGCTCCTCGGCTAGTAGTTACAATGAGCAGTTCTTC
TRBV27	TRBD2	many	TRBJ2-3	CASSLSSGGADTQYF	TGTGCCAGCAGTTTATCGTCGGGAGGCGCAGATACGCAGTATTTT
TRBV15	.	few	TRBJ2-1	CATSRDVGGTNNEQFF	TGTGCCACCAGCAGAGATGTTGGCGGGACAAACAATGAGCAGTTCTTC
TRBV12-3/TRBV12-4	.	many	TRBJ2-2	CASSLVGVGTGELFF	TGTGCCAGCAGTTTAGTCGGGGTTGGCACCGGGGAGCTGTTTTTT
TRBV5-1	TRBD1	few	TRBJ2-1	CASSLGTGGLGQFF	TGCGCCAGCAGCTTGGGGACAGGGGGCTTGGGGCAGTTCTTC
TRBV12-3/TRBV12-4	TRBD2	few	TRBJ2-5	CASRPSGRQETQYF	TGTGCCAGCAGACCTAGCGGACGCCAAGAGACCCAGTACTTC
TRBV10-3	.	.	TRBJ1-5	CAISESGENQPQHF	TGTGCCATCAGTGAGTCAGGGGAAAATCAGCCCCAGCATTTT
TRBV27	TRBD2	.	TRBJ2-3	CASSIGTSPDTQYF	TGTGCCAGCAGTATTGGGACTAGCCCTGATACGCAGTATTTT
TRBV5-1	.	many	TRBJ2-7	CASSKGSSGTPPYEQYF	TGCGCCAGCAGTAAGGGGTCCTCCGGGACTCCTCCCTACGAGCAGTACTTC
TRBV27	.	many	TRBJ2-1	CASRGDSSSYNEQFF	TGTGCCAGCAGAGGGGATTCAAGCTCCTACAATGAGCAGTTCTTC
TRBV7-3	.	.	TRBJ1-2	CASSFQLSAGTF	TGTGCCAGCAGTTTTCAGCTGTCCGCCGGAACCTTC
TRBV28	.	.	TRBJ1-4	CASTRPGLGEKLFF	TGTGCCAGCACCCGTCCAGGGTTGGGAGAAAAACTGTTTTTT
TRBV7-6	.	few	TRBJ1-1	CASSLELGRHTEAFF	TGTGCCAGCAGCTTAGAGCTCGGGCGCCATACTGAAGCTTTCTTT
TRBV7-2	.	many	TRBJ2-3	CASNFVVPDTQYF	TGTGCCAGCAATTTCGTGGTCCCAGATACGCAGTATTTT